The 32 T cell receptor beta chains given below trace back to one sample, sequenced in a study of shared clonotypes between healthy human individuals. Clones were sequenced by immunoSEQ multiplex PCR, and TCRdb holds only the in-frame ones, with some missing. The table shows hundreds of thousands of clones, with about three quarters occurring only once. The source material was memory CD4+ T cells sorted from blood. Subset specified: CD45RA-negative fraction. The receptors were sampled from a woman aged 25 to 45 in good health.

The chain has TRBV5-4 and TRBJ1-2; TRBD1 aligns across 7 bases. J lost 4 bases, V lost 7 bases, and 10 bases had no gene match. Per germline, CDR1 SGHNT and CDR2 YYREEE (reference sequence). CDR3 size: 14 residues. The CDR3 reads CASRTGDFGYGYTF. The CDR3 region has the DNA TGTGCCAGCCGCACAGGGGATTTCGGCTATGGCTACACCTTC.

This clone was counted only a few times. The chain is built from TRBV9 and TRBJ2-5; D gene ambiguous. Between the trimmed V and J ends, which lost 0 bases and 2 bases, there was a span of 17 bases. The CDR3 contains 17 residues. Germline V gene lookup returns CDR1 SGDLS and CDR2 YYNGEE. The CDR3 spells CASSVGNRLRKQETQYF. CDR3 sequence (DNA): TGTGCCAGCAGCGTAGGAAATAGGCTCCGGAAACAAGAGACCCAGTACTTC.

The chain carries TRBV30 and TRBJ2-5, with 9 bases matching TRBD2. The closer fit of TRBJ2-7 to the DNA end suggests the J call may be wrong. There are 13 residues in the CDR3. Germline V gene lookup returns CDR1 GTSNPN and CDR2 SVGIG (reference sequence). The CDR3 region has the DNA TGTGCCTCCTCAATAGCGGGAGCCTACGAGCAGTACTTC. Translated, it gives CASSIAGAYEQYF.

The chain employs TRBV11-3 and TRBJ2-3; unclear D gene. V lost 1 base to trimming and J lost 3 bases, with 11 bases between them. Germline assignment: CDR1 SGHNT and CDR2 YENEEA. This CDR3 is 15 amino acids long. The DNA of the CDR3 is TGTGCCAGCAGCTTAGGCCGCGTACGGACAGATACGCAGTATTTT. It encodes CASSLGRVRTDTQYF.

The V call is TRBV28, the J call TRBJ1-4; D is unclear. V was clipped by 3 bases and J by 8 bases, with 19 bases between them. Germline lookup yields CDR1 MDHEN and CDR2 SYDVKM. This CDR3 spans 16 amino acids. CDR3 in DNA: TGTGCCAGCAGTTTTTGGTCCCCCGACTCAAGCGAAAAACTGTTTTTT. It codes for CASSFWSPDSSEKLFF.

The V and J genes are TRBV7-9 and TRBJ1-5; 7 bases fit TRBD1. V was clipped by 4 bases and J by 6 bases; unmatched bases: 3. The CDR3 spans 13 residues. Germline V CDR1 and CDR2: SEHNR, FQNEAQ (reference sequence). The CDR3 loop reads CASSSTGAQPQHF. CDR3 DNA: TGTGCCAGCAGCTCTACAGGGGCTCAGCCCCAGCATTTT.

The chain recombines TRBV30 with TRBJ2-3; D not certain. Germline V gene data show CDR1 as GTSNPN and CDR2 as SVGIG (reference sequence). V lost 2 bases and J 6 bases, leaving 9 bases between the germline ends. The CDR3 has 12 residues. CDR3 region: CAWSLKLDTQYF. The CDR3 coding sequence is TGTGCCTGGAGTTTAAAGTTGGATACGCAGTATTTT.

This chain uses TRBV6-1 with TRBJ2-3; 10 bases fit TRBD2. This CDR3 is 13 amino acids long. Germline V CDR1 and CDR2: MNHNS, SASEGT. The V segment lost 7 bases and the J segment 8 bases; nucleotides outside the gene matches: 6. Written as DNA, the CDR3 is TGTGCCAGCAAACTAGCGGGGCAGGGTACGCAGTATTTT. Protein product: CASKLAGQGTQYF.

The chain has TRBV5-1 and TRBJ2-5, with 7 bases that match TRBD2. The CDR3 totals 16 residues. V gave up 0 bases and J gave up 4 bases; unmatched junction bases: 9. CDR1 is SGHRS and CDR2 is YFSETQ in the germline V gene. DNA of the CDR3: TGCGCCAGCAGCTTGGAGGGAGCGGGAAGGCCAGAGACCCAGTACTTC. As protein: CASSLEGAGRPETQYF.

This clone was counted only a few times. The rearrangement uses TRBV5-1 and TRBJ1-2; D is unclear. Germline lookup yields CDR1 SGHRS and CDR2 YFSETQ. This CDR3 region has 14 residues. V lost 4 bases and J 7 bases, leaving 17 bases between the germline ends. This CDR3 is CASSSGEGIAGYTF. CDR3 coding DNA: TGCGCCAGCAGCAGCGGGGAAGGGATTGCTGGCTACACCTTC.

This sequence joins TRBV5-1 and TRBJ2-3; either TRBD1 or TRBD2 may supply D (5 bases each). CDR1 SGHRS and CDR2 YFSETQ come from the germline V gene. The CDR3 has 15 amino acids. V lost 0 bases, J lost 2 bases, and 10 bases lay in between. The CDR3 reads CASSLGGSPTDTQYF. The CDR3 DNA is TGCGCCAGCAGCTTGGGGGGGAGCCCCACAGATACGCAGTATTTT.

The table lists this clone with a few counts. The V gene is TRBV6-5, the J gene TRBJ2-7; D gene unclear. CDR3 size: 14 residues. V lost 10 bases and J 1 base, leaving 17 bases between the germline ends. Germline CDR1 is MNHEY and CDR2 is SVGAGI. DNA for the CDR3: TGTGCCACCCTTGGTCGGCGTCCTTCCTACGAGCAGTACTTC. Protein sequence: CATLGRRPSYEQYF.

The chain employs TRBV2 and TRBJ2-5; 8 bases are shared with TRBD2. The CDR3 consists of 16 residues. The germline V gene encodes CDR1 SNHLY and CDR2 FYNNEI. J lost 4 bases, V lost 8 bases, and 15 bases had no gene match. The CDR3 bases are TGTGCCAGCCTACGAGGTGTCCTGGCGGGAGGAGAGACCCAGTACTTC. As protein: CASLRGVLAGGETQYF. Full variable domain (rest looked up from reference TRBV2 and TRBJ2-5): EPEVTQTPSHQVTQMGQEVILRCVPISNHLYFYWYRQILGQKVEFLVSFYNNEISEKSEIFDDQFSVERPDGSNFTLKIRSTKLEDSAMYFCASLRGVLAGGETQYFGPGTRLLVL.

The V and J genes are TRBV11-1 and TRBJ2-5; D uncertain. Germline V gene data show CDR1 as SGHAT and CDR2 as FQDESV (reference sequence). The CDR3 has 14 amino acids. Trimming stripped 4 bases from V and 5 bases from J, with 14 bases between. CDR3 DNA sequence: TGTGCCAGCAGCTCCGGTCCTCCCCAGGAGACCCAGTACTTC. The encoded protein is CASSSGPPQETQYF.

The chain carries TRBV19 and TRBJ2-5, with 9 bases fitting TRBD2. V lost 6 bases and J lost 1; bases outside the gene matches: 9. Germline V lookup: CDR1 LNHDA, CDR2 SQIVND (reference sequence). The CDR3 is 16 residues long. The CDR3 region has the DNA TGTGCCAGTAGAAGTGGGGCTAGCGGGACCCAAGAGACCCAGTACTTC. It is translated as CASRSGASGTQETQYF.

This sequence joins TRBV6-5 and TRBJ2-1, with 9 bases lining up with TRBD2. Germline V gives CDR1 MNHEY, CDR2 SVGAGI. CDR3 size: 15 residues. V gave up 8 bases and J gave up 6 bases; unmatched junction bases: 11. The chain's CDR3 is CASGLAGRQGNEQFF. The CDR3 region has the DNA TGTGCCAGCGGGCTAGCGGGACGTCAAGGCAATGAGCAGTTCTTC.

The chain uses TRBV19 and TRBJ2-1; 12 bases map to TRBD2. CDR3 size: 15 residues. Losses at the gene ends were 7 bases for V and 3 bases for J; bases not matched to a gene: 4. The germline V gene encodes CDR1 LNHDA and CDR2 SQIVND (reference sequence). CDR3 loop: CASTPSGRDYNEQFF. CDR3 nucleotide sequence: TGTGCCAGTACCCCTAGCGGGAGGGACTACAATGAGCAGTTCTTC.

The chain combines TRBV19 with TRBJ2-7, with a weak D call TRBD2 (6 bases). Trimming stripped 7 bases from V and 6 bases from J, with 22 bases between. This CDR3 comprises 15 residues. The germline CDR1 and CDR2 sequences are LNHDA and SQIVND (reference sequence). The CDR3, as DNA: TGTGCCAGTAATTCTCTCACCGGGAGTCCCTCCGAGCAGTACTTC. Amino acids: CASNSLTGSPSEQYF.

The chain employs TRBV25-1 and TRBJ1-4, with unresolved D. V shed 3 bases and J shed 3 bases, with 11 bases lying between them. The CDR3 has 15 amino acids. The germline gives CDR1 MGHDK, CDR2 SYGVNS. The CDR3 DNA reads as TGTGCCAGCAGTGATAGGACCAGCCCTAATGAAAAACTGTTTTTT. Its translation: CASSDRTSPNEKLFF.

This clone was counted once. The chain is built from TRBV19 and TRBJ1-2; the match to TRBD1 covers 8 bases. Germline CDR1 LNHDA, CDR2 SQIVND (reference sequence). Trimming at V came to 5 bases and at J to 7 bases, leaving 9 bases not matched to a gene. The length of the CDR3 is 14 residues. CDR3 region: CASSLNRGERGYTF. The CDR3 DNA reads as TGTGCCAGTAGTTTGAACAGGGGGGAGCGTGGCTACACCTTC.

CDR3 DNA sequence: TGTGCCAGCATTGTCAACACTGAAGCTTTCTTT. Residues: CASIVNTEAFF. The chain combines TRBV6-5 with TRBJ1-1; no clear D gene. Trimming removed 7 bases at V and 2 bases at J, with 5 bases between. CDR3 size: 11 residues. Germline V gene lookup returns CDR1 MNHEY and CDR2 SVGAGI.

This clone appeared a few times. The DNA of the CDR3 is TGTGTACCACGAGGGAGGAGTCTGGAGCAGTACTTC. Its translation: CVPRGRSLEQYF. The chain employs TRBV21-1 and TRBJ2-7; TRBD2 is the table's D call and was not checked against the DNA. TRBV21-1 is a known pseudogene. There are 12 residues in the CDR3.

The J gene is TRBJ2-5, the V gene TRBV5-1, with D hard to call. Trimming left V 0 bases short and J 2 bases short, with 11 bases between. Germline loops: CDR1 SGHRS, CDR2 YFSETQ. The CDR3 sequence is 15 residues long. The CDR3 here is CASSLVRVTQETQYF. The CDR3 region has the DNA TGCGCCAGCAGCTTGGTTAGGGTGACGCAAGAGACCCAGTACTTC.

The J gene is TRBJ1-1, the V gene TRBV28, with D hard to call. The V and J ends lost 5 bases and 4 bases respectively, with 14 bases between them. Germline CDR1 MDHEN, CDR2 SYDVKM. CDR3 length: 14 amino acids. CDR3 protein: CASSRPGLLTEAFF. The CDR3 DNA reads TGTGCCAGCAGTCGACCGGGCCTTCTCACTGAAGCTTTCTTT.

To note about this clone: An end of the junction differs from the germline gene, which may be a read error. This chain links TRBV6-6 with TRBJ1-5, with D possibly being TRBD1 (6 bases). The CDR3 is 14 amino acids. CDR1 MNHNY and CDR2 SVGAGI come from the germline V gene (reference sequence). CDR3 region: CASRYSGGGQPQHF. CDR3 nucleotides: TGTGCCAGCAGATACTCGGGTGGGGGCCAGCCCCAGCATTTT.

The CDR3 loop is CASTPQGVGSRTQYF. CDR3 in DNA: TGTGCCAGCACACCACAGGGGGTCGGCTCCCGGACCCAGTACTTC. The chain links TRBV27 to TRBJ2-5, with 8 bases lining up with TRBD1. CDR3 length: 15 residues. The V gene end was trimmed by 7 bases and the J gene end by 7 bases; junction bases not matched to a gene: 14. Germline V gene sequence: CDR1 MNHEY, CDR2 SMNVEV (reference sequence).

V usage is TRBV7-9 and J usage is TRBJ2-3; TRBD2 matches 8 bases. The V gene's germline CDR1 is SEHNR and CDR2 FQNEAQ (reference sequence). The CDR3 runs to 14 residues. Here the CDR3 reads CAVNTGLVSDTQYF. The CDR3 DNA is TGTGCAGTCAACACGGGACTAGTGTCAGATACGCAGTATTTT.

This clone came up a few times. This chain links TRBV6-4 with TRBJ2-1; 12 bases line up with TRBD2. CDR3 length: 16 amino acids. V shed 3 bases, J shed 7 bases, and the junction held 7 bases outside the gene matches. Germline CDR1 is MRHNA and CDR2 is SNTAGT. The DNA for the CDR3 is TGTGCCAGCAGTGATGAGACTAGCGGGAGTTGGAATGAGCAGTTCTTC. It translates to CASSDETSGSWNEQFF.

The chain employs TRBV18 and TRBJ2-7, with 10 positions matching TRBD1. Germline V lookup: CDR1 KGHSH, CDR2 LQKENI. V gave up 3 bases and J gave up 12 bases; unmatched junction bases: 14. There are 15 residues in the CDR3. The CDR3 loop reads CASSPYAGTGAGWYF. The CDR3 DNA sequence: TGTGCCAGCTCACCGTACGCCGGGACAGGGGCTGGCTGGTACTTC.

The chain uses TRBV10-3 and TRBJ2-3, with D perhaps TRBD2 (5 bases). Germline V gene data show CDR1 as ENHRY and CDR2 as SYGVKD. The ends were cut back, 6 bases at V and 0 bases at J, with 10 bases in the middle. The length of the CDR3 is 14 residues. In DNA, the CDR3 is TGTGCCATCAGCGGGGTGGTAAGCACAGATACGCAGTATTTT. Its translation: CAISGVVSTDTQYF.

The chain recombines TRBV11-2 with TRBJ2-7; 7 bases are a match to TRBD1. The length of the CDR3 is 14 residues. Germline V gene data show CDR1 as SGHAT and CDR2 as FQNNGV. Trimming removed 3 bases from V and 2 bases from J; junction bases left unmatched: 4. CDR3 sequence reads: CASSFKDRAYEQYF. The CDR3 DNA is TGTGCCAGCAGCTTCAAAGACAGGGCCTACGAGCAGTACTTC.

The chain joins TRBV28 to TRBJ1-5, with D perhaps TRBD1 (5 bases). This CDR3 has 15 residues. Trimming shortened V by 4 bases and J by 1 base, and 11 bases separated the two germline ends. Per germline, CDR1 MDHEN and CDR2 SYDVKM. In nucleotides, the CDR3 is TGTGCCAGCAGTTCACAGGACGAGAGCAATCAGCCCCAGCATTTT. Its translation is CASSSQDESNQPQHF.